Presented here are 11 T cell receptor beta chains from one specimen sequenced in a study of control samples from healthy donors and cancer patients. Some clones are missing from TCRdb's copy, which holds only in-frame ones; the method was immunoSEQ multiplex PCR. The sample yields tens of thousands of clones, approximately 91% seen once. The sample consisted of blood. The receptors derive from a man aged 45-65 years in good health.

The V and J genes are TRBV9 and TRBJ1-5; D may be TRBD1 (5 bases). The CDR3 loop spans 14 amino acids. Germline values: CDR1 SGDLS, CDR2 YYNGEE. The V end lost 0 bases, the J end lost 3 bases, and 7 bases lay between the germline ends. CDR3 nucleotide sequence: TGTGCCAGCAGCGTAGGGGGGAACAATCAGCCCCAGCATTTT. It is translated as CASSVGGNNQPQHF.

In its sample, this clone was seen a few times. The chain couples TRBV5-1 to TRBJ2-7; D is unclear. Looked up from germline, CDR1 is SGHRS and CDR2 is YFSETQ. The CDR3 is 13 residues long. Trimming took 2 bases from V and 1 from J, leaving 7 bases between them. CDR3 sequence: CASSFTVSYEQYF. In DNA form, the CDR3 reads TGCGCCAGCAGCTTCACGGTGTCCTACGAGCAGTACTTC. Drawing the rest from reference TRBV5-1 and TRBJ2-7, the complete variable domain is KAGVTQTPRYLIKTRGQQVTLSCSPISGHRSVSWYQQTPGQGLQFLFEYFSETQRNKGNFPGRFSGRQFSNSRSEMNVSTLELGDSALYLCASSFTVSYEQYFGPGTRLTVT.

This clone was observed a few times. The DNA of the CDR3 is TGTGCCAGCAGCCAAGCGTCGTCGGGACAGGGTAATGGCTACACCTTC. Translation gives CASSQASSGQGNGYTF. This rearrangement joins TRBV3-1 (or the pseudogene TRBV3-2) to TRBJ1-2; 9 bases match TRBD1. V gave up 1 base and J gave up 6 bases; unmatched junction bases: 9. The CDR3 consists of 16 residues. The germline gives CDR1 LGHDT, CDR2 YNNKEL (reference sequence).

V and J are TRBV11-3 and TRBJ2-1, with 9 bases aligning to TRBD2. The germline CDR1 and CDR2 sequences are SGHNT and YENEEA. The CDR3 totals 15 residues. V trimming: 3 bases; J trimming: 4 bases; junction bases outside the gene matches: 4. For the CDR3, the DNA is TGTGCCAGCAGCTTTGGGCGGGGGGGATACAATGAGCAGTTCTTC. This codes for CASSFGRGGYNEQFF.

This chain connects TRBV4-3 to TRBJ1-1; D is possibly TRBD1 (6 bases). The CDR3 runs 16 residues. CDR1 is LGHNA and CDR2 is YSLEER in the germline V gene. V was shortened by 0 bases and J by 1 base, with 12 bases between the two germline ends. The chain's CDR3 is CASSQDLGQRNTEAFF. The CDR3 DNA is TGCGCCAGCAGCCAAGATTTAGGACAGAGGAACACTGAAGCTTTCTTT.

J is TRBJ1-4 and V is TRBV4-2, with TRBD1 matching over 7 bases. With 1 base clipped from V and 6 bases from J, the junction kept 5 bases outside the gene matches. The CDR3 runs 15 residues. CDR1 and CDR2 (germline): LGHNA, YNFKEQ. As DNA, the CDR3 is TGTGCCAGCAGCCAAGGGCAGGGGGTGGATGAAAAACTGTTTTTT. Translation gives CASSQGQGVDEKLFF.

The V gene is TRBV3-1 (or the pseudogene TRBV3-2), the J gene TRBJ1-1; no clear D gene. The CDR3 contains 15 residues. V was cut by 5 bases and J by 4 bases, with 17 bases left in between. Germline V CDR1 and CDR2: LGHDT, YNNKEL (reference sequence). The CDR3 DNA reads TGTGCCAGCAGCGCTCACCAGATGGGAGGCACTGAAGCTTTCTTT. Amino acids: CASSAHQMGGTEAFF.

The J gene is TRBJ1-4, the V gene TRBV29-1; no clear D gene. Germline CDR1 SQVTM, CDR2 ANQGSEA. This CDR3 spans 11 amino acids. Trimming stripped 4 bases from V and 8 bases from J, with 8 bases between. This CDR3 reads CSVVGREKLFF. CDR3 DNA: TGCAGCGTTGTGGGCCGCGAAAAACTGTTTTTT.

J is TRBJ1-2 and V is TRBV14, with a possible D match to TRBD1 (6 bases). The CDR3 consists of 15 residues. With 0 bases removed from V and 5 bases from J, the gap between germline ends came to 13 bases. Germline assignment: CDR1 SGHDN and CDR2 FVKESK. The CDR3 DNA reads as TGTGCCAGCAGCCAAGATACGGGGGCGCTTTATGGCTACACCTTC. It specifies CASSQDTGALYGYTF.

This chain joins TRBV24-1 and TRBJ2-3; 16 nucleotides match TRBD2. Germline V gene data show CDR1 as KGHDR and CDR2 as SFDVKD. Unmatched junction bases numbered 8, after V lost 4 bases and J lost 2 bases. There are 19 residues in the CDR3. The CDR3 protein is CATSDRGLAGGLVTDTQYF. In nucleotides, the CDR3 is TGTGCCACCAGTGACCGGGGACTAGCGGGGGGGCTGGTCACAGATACGCAGTATTTT.

Comment on this clone: Other DNA sequences within the sample encode an identical CDR3. The gene calls are TRBV7-2 and TRBJ1-3; D is ambiguous. V was pared by 1 base and J by 0 bases, with 7 bases between. Germline CDR1 and CDR2: SGHTA and FQGNSA. The CDR3 has 15 residues. The CDR3: CASSLDRVSGNTIYF. The CDR3 coding sequence is TGTGCCAGCAGCTTAGACAGAGTCTCTGGAAACACCATATATTTT.